The 25 T cell receptor beta chains below all came from one sample that was sequenced in a study of cytomegalovirus exposure and HLA in healthy donors. PCR employed 60 Vbeta and 13 Jbeta primers. Profiled with immunoSEQ multiplex PCR; TCRdb holds only in-frame clones, not every one. Of 100,000 to 150,000 clones in the sample, 8.5% to 10% were seen once. Input material: PBMCs. The receptors were sampled from a man between 40 and 49 years old in good health and CMV-seronegative.

This clone was picked up a small number of times. The rearrangement links TRBV9 to TRBJ1-1, with unresolved D. Germline V gene sequence: CDR1 SGDLS, CDR2 YYNGEE. The CDR3 length is 13 residues. Trimming shortened V by 0 bases and J by 5 bases, and 8 bases separated the two germline ends. The DNA of the CDR3 is TGTGCCAGCAGCGTAGCTCGGGGTACTGAAGCTTTCTTT. This encodes CASSVARGTEAFF.

The V and J genes are TRBV7-8 and TRBJ2-1; maybe TRBD2 (6 bases). Trimming took off 1 base at V and 0 bases at J, with 7 bases between the two ends. Germline V gene data show CDR1 as SGHVS and CDR2 as FQNEAQ. The CDR3 runs 15 residues. The CDR3 nucleotides are TGTGCCAGCAGCTTAGGGACTAACTCCTACAATGAGCAGTTCTTC. This gives the protein CASSLGTNSYNEQFF. The full variable domain, with the rest looked up from reference TRBV7-8 and TRBJ2-1, is GAGVSQSPRYKVAKRGQDVALRCDPISGHVSLFWYQQALGQGPEFLTYFQNEAQLDKSGLPSDRFFAERPEGSVSTLKIQRTQQEDSAVYLCASSLGTNSYNEQFFGPGTRLTVL.

The chain joins TRBV5-6 to TRBJ2-3; 7 nucleotides line up with TRBD2. Unmatched junction bases numbered 10, after V lost 10 bases and J lost 5 bases. This CDR3 has 13 residues. The V gene's germline CDR1 is SGHDT and CDR2 YYEEEE. The CDR3 region is CAAAGRVEDTQYF. The DNA of the CDR3 is TGTGCCGCAGCGGGGAGGGTAGAAGATACGCAGTATTTT.

CDR3: CASSQVGTVTYEQYF. Written as DNA, the CDR3 is TGTGCCAGCAGCCAAGTCGGGACAGTAACCTACGAGCAGTACTTC. The rearrangement joins TRBV14 to TRBJ2-7; TRBD1 matches 7 bases. The CDR3 is 15 amino acids. Germline-derived CDR1 and CDR2 are SGHDN and FVKESK. V lost 1 base and J lost 2; bases outside the gene matches: 5.

This rearrangement joins TRBV18 to TRBJ2-3; 12 nucleotides agree with TRBD2. With V trimmed by 0 bases and J by 4 bases, 2 bases remained unmatched. The length of the CDR3 is 16 residues. Germline V gene lookup returns CDR1 KGHSH and CDR2 LQKENI. The DNA for the CDR3 is TGTGCCAGCTCACCACCGACTAGCGGGGGCGCAGATACGCAGTATTTT. Protein sequence: CASSPPTSGGADTQYF. The whole variable domain, remainder taken from reference TRBV18 and TRBJ2-3, is NAGVMQNPRHLVRRRGQEARLRCSPMKGHSHVYWYRQLPEEGLKFMVYLQKENIIDESGMPKERFSAEFPKEGPSILRIQQVVRGDSAAYFCASSPPTSGGADTQYFGPGTRLTVL.

In its sample, this clone was seen a few times. J is TRBJ1-4 and V is TRBV18; D is possibly TRBD1 (5 bases). CDR3 length: 14 residues. Germline values: CDR1 KGHSH, CDR2 LQKENI. V was trimmed by 3 bases and J by 6 bases, leaving 11 bases between them. CDR3 sequence reads: CASSPSGSYEKLFF. Here the CDR3 DNA reads TGTGCCAGCTCACCGTCAGGGTCATATGAAAAACTGTTTTTT.

The chain links TRBV5-4 to TRBJ2-7; TRBD2 matches 12 bases. The V segment lost 4 bases and the J segment 5 bases; nucleotides outside the gene matches: 10. The CDR3 totals 16 residues. CDR1 is SGHNT and CDR2 is YYREEE in the germline V gene (reference sequence). As DNA, the CDR3 is TGTGCCAGCAGCGGGCTAGCGGGGGGGTTGTATGACGAGCAGTACTTC. This translates into CASSGLAGGLYDEQYF.

V gene TRBV4-3 combines with J gene TRBJ1-4; D call uncertain. With 0 bases removed from V and 0 bases from J, the gap between germline ends came to 5 bases. This CDR3 comprises 15 residues. Germline V gene data show CDR1 as LGHNA and CDR2 as YSLEER. The CDR3 DNA reads TGCGCCAGCAGCCAAGATCGGGCAACTAATGAAAAACTGTTTTTT. Its protein is CASSQDRATNEKLFF.

This chain joins TRBV5-1 and TRBJ2-3; 13 nucleotides match TRBD2. CDR3 length: 16 amino acids. From germline, CDR1 is SGHRS and CDR2 YFSETQ. With 4 bases clipped from V and 9 bases from J, the junction kept 11 bases outside the gene matches. CDR3 sequence reads: CASSPQLAGGTLTQYF. DNA of the CDR3: TGCGCCAGCAGCCCCCAACTAGCGGGGGGGACTTTAACGCAGTATTTT.

This clone was picked up a small number of times. This chain links TRBV4-1 with TRBJ2-7; TRBD2 matches 8 bases. CDR1 is MGHRA, CDR2 YSYEKL, per germline. The CDR3 totals 16 residues. V trimming: 5 bases; J trimming: 6 bases; junction bases outside the gene matches: 15. The CDR3 sequence is CASSAQGTGGHFEQYF. DNA for the CDR3: TGCGCCAGCAGCGCACAGGGAACGGGGGGGCATTTCGAGCAGTACTTC.

The V gene is TRBV7-2, the J gene TRBJ1-1, with D possibly matching TRBD1 (5 bases). V was pared by 1 base and J by 4 bases, with 13 bases between. Per germline, CDR1 SGHTA and CDR2 FQGNSA. The CDR3 is made up of 15 amino acids. The CDR3 coding sequence is TGTGCCAGCAGCTTAGATGGAGGGGAGGGCACTGAAGCTTTCTTT. Amino acid sequence: CASSLDGGEGTEAFF.

This clone has more than one count but fewer than ten. The CDR3 is CATSRDPRNEQFF. In DNA, the CDR3 is TGTGCCACCAGCAGAGATCCGCGGAACGAGCAGTTCTTC. The chain joins TRBV15 to TRBJ2-1, with D uncertain. Germline V CDR1 and CDR2: LNHNV, YYDKDF (reference sequence). V lost 0 bases and J lost 10, with 10 bases in between. CDR3 length: 13 amino acids.

This clone has more than one count but fewer than ten. The rearrangement uses TRBV6-6 and TRBJ2-2; the match to TRBD1 covers 8 bases. Germline assignment: CDR1 MNHNY and CDR2 SVGAGI (reference sequence). The V gene end was trimmed by 2 bases and the J gene end by 0 bases; junction bases not matched to a gene: 2. The CDR3 length is 16 residues. This CDR3 is CASSYGTGANTGELFF. The CDR3 DNA follows: TGTGCCAGCAGTTACGGGACAGGAGCGAACACCGGGGAGCTGTTTTTT.

V usage is TRBV6-1 and J usage is TRBJ2-2; D may be TRBD1 (5 bases). The germline gives CDR1 MNHNS, CDR2 SASEGT. Trimming removed 6 bases at V and 3 bases at J, with 11 bases between. The CDR3 contains 14 residues. Written as DNA, the CDR3 is TGTGCCAGCAGCGCAGGGTGGGACACCGGGGAGCTGTTTTTT. Amino acid sequence: CASSAGWDTGELFF.

This clone showed up just a few times. The chain recombines TRBV5-1 with TRBJ2-1, with 12 bases identical to TRBD2. This CDR3 is 14 amino acids long. Germline lookup yields CDR1 SGHRS and CDR2 YFSETQ. The J segment lost 7 bases and the V segment lost 3 bases, leaving 2 bases of the junction unmatched. The CDR3 DNA follows: TGCGCCAGCAGCTCGACTAGCGGGGGTAATGAGCAGTTCTTC. Protein product: CASSSTSGGNEQFF.

This chain links TRBV5-1 with TRBJ2-1, with 15 bases aligning to TRBD2. CDR1 SGHRS and CDR2 YFSETQ come from the germline V gene. The V segment lost 4 bases and the J segment 8 bases; nucleotides outside the gene matches: 7. The CDR3 length is 16 residues. CDR3 protein: CASSPAWTSGGDEQFF. The CDR3 DNA follows: TGCGCCAGCAGCCCCGCTTGGACTAGCGGGGGGGATGAGCAGTTCTTC.

There are a few counts of this clone. The chain carries TRBV19 and TRBJ1-4; 7 bases map to TRBD1. CDR3 length equals 15 residues. V lost 5 bases to trimming and J lost 0 bases; unmatched junction nucleotides: 3. Germline V CDR1 and CDR2: LNHDA, SQIVND (reference sequence). The chain's CDR3 is CASSGQGATNEKLFF. CDR3 nucleotide sequence: TGTGCCAGTAGTGGGCAGGGGGCAACTAATGAAAAACTGTTTTTT.

In this sample, this clone turned up a few times. The J gene is TRBJ2-5, the V gene TRBV27; the match to TRBD2 covers 10 bases. The CDR3 has 17 residues. V trimming: 11 bases; J trimming: 1 base; junction bases outside the gene matches: 16. Germline CDR1 and CDR2: MNHEY and SMNVEV (reference sequence). The CDR3 DNA follows: TGTGCCCGGTGCGGGGCTAGCGGGGGCGTTCCCCAAGAGACCCAGTACTTC. The encoded protein is CARCGASGGVPQETQYF.

CDR3 sequence reads: CASSPGYSNYGYTF. The DNA of the CDR3 is TGTGCCAGCAGCCCCGGTTATTCTAACTATGGCTACACCTTC. The chain is built from TRBV7-2 and TRBJ1-2; D is unresolved. Germline V gene data show CDR1 as SGHTA and CDR2 as FQGNSA. The CDR3 runs 14 residues. Deletions cut 5 bases from V and 0 bases from J, with 10 bases between. The full variable domain, its missing parts supplied by reference TRBV7-2 and TRBJ1-2, is GAGVSQSPSNKVTEKGKDVELRCDPISGHTALYWYRQSLGQGLEFLIYFQGNSAPDKSGLPSDRFSAERTGGSVSTLTIQRTQQEDSAVYLCASSPGYSNYGYTFGSGTRLTVV.

V and J are TRBV10-3 and TRBJ1-1; maybe TRBD1 (5 bases). Between the trimmed V and J ends, which lost 7 bases and 3 bases, there was a span of 12 bases. Germline V gene data show CDR1 as ENHRY and CDR2 as SYGVKD. The CDR3 has 13 amino acids. CDR3 in amino acids: CAITGEGYTEAFF. In DNA, the CDR3 is TGTGCCATCACCGGGGAGGGGTACACTGAAGCTTTCTTT.

The chain joins TRBV4-3 to TRBJ2-7, with a weak D call TRBD2 (6 bases). CDR3 length: 15 amino acids. From germline, CDR1 is LGHNA and CDR2 YSLEER. V shed 1 base and J shed 2 bases, with 12 bases lying between them. Here the CDR3 reads CASSQVTGVTYEQYF. CDR3 coding DNA: TGCGCCAGCAGCCAAGTTACGGGGGTGACCTACGAGCAGTACTTC.

The chain couples TRBV9 to TRBJ1-1, with 9 bases identical to TRBD1. The V gene's germline CDR1 is SGDLS and CDR2 YYNGEE. CDR3 length: 15 residues. Trimming at V came to 3 bases and at J to 3 bases, leaving 6 bases not matched to a gene. The CDR3 nucleotides are TGTGCCAGCAGCGACTACAGGGGGCCGGACACTGAAGCTTTCTTT. Translating gives CASSDYRGPDTEAFF.

This clone was counted between two and nine times. The chain couples TRBV29-1 to TRBJ2-2; TRBD1 aligns across 7 bases. The CDR3 spans 13 residues. Trimming removed 7 bases from V and 4 bases from J; junction bases left unmatched: 6. Per the germline V gene, CDR1 is SQVTM and CDR2 is ANQGSEA. The CDR3 DNA reads as TGCAGCGCCGCGACAGGGTTCACCGGGGAGCTGTTTTTT. Its protein is CSAATGFTGELFF.

This chain joins TRBV14 and TRBJ1-1; D not resolved. Germline V CDR1 and CDR2: SGHDN, FVKESK. The ends were cut back, 4 bases at V and 1 base at J, with 10 bases in the middle. This CDR3 is 14 amino acids long. The CDR3 protein is CASSLVGRNTEAFF. As DNA, the CDR3 is TGTGCCAGCAGCCTTGTGGGCAGGAACACTGAAGCTTTCTTT.

The CDR3 DNA sequence: TGTGCCAGCAGTGAGTCCGTATACACTGAAGCTTTCTTT. This encodes CASSESVYTEAFF. J is TRBJ1-1 and V is TRBV2; D call uncertain. Germline V CDR1 and CDR2: SNHLY, FYNNEI. The ends were cut back, 3 bases at V and 3 bases at J, with 8 bases in the middle. The CDR3 loop spans 13 amino acids.